Listed below are T cell receptor beta chains from one sample, sequenced in a study of OX40 agonist ivuxolimab in advanced cancers. TCRdb's copy holds only in-frame clones and misses some; the assay was immunoSEQ multiplex PCR. Of roughly 63,000 clones listed, roughly nine tenths were seen once; the top ten hold less than 14%. The sequencing here drew on CD4+ or CD8+ T cells sorted from blood, taken in a trial of the OX40 agonist ivuxolimab. These receptors were obtained from an adult with an advanced solid tumor such as melanoma, head and neck, liver or kidney cancer. CDR3s include the opening cysteine and the closing phenylalanine or tryptophan. Each record gives: J gene, D gene, V gene, clone size, CDR3 protein, CDR3 DNA. The D gene is left open where the match is weak. Clone sizes are given selectively: once, few, many, or a class where the clone is expanded.

j_gene: TRBJ1-1
d_gene: NA
v_gene: TRBV5-6
abundance: NA
CDR3aa: CASIRVGGTSEAFF
CDR3nt: TGTGCCAGCATCCGGGTTGGGGGGACTAGTGAAGCTTTCTTT

j_gene: TRBJ2-5
d_gene: TRBD1
v_gene: TRBV5-8
abundance: NA
CDR3aa: CASSTRDRGIETQYF
CDR3nt: TGTGCCAGCAGCACCCGGGACAGGGGAATCGAGACCCAGTACTTC

j_gene: TRBJ2-5
d_gene: TRBD1
v_gene: TRBV27
abundance: NA
CDR3aa: CASRTTGAQETQYF
CDR3nt: TGTGCCAGCCGCACTACAGGGGCCCAAGAGACCCAGTACTTC

j_gene: TRBJ2-7
d_gene: NA
v_gene: TRBV10-3
abundance: NA
CDR3aa: CAISASSYEQYF
CDR3nt: TGTGCCATCAGTGCAAGCTCCTACGAGCAGTACTTC

j_gene: TRBJ2-1
d_gene: TRBD1
v_gene: TRBV5-4
abundance: NA
CDR3aa: CASSLDQGVLGGEQFF
CDR3nt: TGTGCCAGCAGCTTGGATCAGGGGGTATTAGGTGGAGAGCAGTTCTTC

j_gene: TRBJ2-7
d_gene: TRBD2
v_gene: TRBV7-7
abundance: NA
CDR3aa: CASSFPPGSGSYEQYF
CDR3nt: TGTGCTAGCAGCTTCCCCCCCGGTAGCGGGAGCTACGAGCAGTACTTC

j_gene: TRBJ2-1
d_gene: NA
v_gene: TRBV4-2
abundance: NA
CDR3aa: CASSQEPSGPWAGHEQFF
CDR3nt: TGTGCCAGCAGCCAGGAACCTTCAGGGCCTTGGGCGGGCCATGAGCAGTTCTTC

j_gene: TRBJ1-1
d_gene: NA
v_gene: TRBV4-2
abundance: NA
CDR3aa: CASSQDRHGASRTFF
CDR3nt: TGTGCCAGCAGCCAAGATCGGCACGGGGCGAGTAGAACTTTCTTT

j_gene: TRBJ2-7
d_gene: NA
v_gene: TRBV6-5
abundance: NA
CDR3aa: CASSDRYSYEQYF
CDR3nt: TGTGCCAGCAGCGACAGGTACTCCTACGAGCAGTACTTC

j_gene: TRBJ2-7
d_gene: NA
v_gene: TRBV4-1
abundance: NA
CDR3aa: CASSQDARKAGYEQYF
CDR3nt: TGCGCCAGCAGCCAAGATGCAAGGAAGGCGGGCTACGAGCAGTACTTC

j_gene: TRBJ1-5
d_gene: NA
v_gene: TRBV18
abundance: few
CDR3aa: CASSLDGNQPQHF
CDR3nt: TGTGCCAGCTCACTCGACGGAAATCAGCCCCAGCATTTT

j_gene: TRBJ1-5
d_gene: TRBD1
v_gene: TRBV10-3
abundance: few
CDR3aa: CAISEGTGFQPQHF
CDR3nt: TGTGCCATCAGTGAGGGGACAGGGTTCCAGCCCCAGCATTTT

j_gene: TRBJ2-3
d_gene: NA
v_gene: TRBV29-1
abundance: once
CDR3aa: CSVRQATSTDTQYF
CDR3nt: TGCAGCGTACGACAGGCCACTAGCACAGATACGCAGTATTTT

j_gene: TRBJ2-7
d_gene: NA
v_gene: TRBV15
abundance: NA
CDR3aa: CATSHQRVTGEQYF
CDR3nt: TGTGCCACCAGCCATCAAAGGGTTACGGGCGAGCAGTACTTC

j_gene: TRBJ2-3
d_gene: NA
v_gene: TRBV7-2
abundance: NA
CDR3aa: CASSLAVRDTQYF
CDR3nt: TGTGCCAGCAGCTTAGCGGTGAGAGATACGCAGTATTTT

j_gene: TRBJ1-2
d_gene: NA
v_gene: TRBV5-5
abundance: NA
CDR3aa: CASSLWGREDGYTF
CDR3nt: TGTGCCAGCAGCTTGTGGGGAAGAGAGGATGGCTACACCTTC

j_gene: TRBJ2-3
d_gene: TRBD2
v_gene: TRBV18
abundance: NA
CDR3aa: CASSPRAGVSDTQYF
CDR3nt: TGTGCCAGCTCCCCCAGAGCGGGAGTCTCAGATACGCAGTATTTT

j_gene: TRBJ2-5
d_gene: TRBD2
v_gene: TRBV5-6
abundance: NA
CDR3aa: CASSSGLADQRTQYF
CDR3nt: TGTGCCAGCTCGTCCGGACTAGCGGATCAAAGGACCCAGTACTTC

j_gene: TRBJ1-1
d_gene: NA
v_gene: TRBV5-1
abundance: NA
CDR3aa: CASSLEGVSTEAFF
CDR3nt: TGCGCCAGCAGCTTGGAAGGTGTTAGCACTGAAGCTTTCTTT

j_gene: TRBJ2-2
d_gene: TRBD2
v_gene: TRBV4-1
abundance: NA
CDR3aa: CASSHRTSGRGELFF
CDR3nt: TGCGCCAGCAGCCACAGGACTAGCGGGAGAGGGGAGCTGTTTTTT

j_gene: TRBJ2-7
d_gene: NA
v_gene: TRBV10-3
abundance: NA
CDR3aa: CAISESRTGEQYF
CDR3nt: TGTGCCATCAGTGAGTCGAGGACGGGGGAGCAGTACTTC

j_gene: TRBJ2-1
d_gene: TRBD1
v_gene: TRBV7-9
abundance: NA
CDR3aa: CASSTYGMTGHPNEQFF
CDR3nt: TGTGCCAGCAGCACTTACGGGATGACAGGGCATCCCAATGAGCAGTTCTTC

j_gene: TRBJ1-2
d_gene: NA
v_gene: TRBV27
abundance: NA
CDR3aa: CASSPWGREYYGYTF
CDR3nt: TGTGCCAGCAGTCCCTGGGGCAGGGAGTACTATGGCTACACCTTC

j_gene: TRBJ2-2
d_gene: TRBD2
v_gene: TRBV28
abundance: NA
CDR3aa: CASRAGGSNTGELFF
CDR3nt: TGTGCCAGCCGCGCGGGGGGGTCAAACACCGGGGAGCTGTTTTTT

j_gene: TRBJ2-2
d_gene: TRBD2
v_gene: TRBV11-3
abundance: NA
CDR3aa: CASSRGGLSFTGELFF
CDR3nt: TGTGCCAGCAGCCGCGGGGGGCTTAGTTTCACCGGGGAGCTGTTTTTT

j_gene: TRBJ2-2
d_gene: TRBD2
v_gene: TRBV29-1
abundance: NA
CDR3aa: CSVDPSGRNTGELFF
CDR3nt: TGCAGCGTTGATCCTAGCGGGAGGAACACCGGGGAGCTGTTTTTT

j_gene: TRBJ1-1
d_gene: NA
v_gene: TRBV5-1
abundance: NA
CDR3aa: CASSLAPGVTTEAFF
CDR3nt: TGCGCCAGCAGCTTGGCCCCGGGGGTAACGACTGAAGCTTTCTTT

j_gene: TRBJ2-2
d_gene: TRBD2
v_gene: TRBV19
abundance: NA
CDR3aa: CASSPRLADTGELFF
CDR3nt: TGTGCCAGTAGTCCCCGACTAGCGGACACCGGGGAGCTGTTTTTT

j_gene: TRBJ1-6
d_gene: TRBD1
v_gene: TRBV4-2
abundance: NA
CDR3aa: CASSLDRGGSPLHF
CDR3nt: TGTGCCAGCAGCCTAGACAGGGGCGGATCACCCCTCCACTTT

j_gene: TRBJ2-1
d_gene: TRBD1
v_gene: TRBV11-2
abundance: NA
CDR3aa: CASSLIQGGEQFF
CDR3nt: TGTGCCAGCAGCTTGATACAGGGGGGCGAGCAGTTCTTC

j_gene: TRBJ1-1
d_gene: NA
v_gene: TRBV13
abundance: NA
CDR3aa: CASSLRGAAEAFF
CDR3nt: TGTGCCAGCAGCTTACGGGGGGCCGCTGAAGCTTTCTTT

j_gene: TRBJ1-1
d_gene: NA
v_gene: TRBV5-8
abundance: NA
CDR3aa: CASILVEGTRTFF
CDR3nt: TGTGCCAGCATCTTGGTGGAGGGCACCCGAACTTTCTTT

j_gene: TRBJ2-1
d_gene: NA
v_gene: TRBV15
abundance: NA
CDR3aa: CATSRDRTLEQFF
CDR3nt: TGTGCCACCAGCAGAGACAGGACCCTAGAGCAGTTCTTC

j_gene: TRBJ1-2
d_gene: TRBD1
v_gene: TRBV18
abundance: NA
CDR3aa: CASSPQMYPGQGNYGYTF
CDR3nt: TGTGCCAGCTCACCCCAAATGTACCCGGGACAGGGGAACTATGGCTACACCTTC

j_gene: TRBJ1-1
d_gene: NA
v_gene: TRBV27
abundance: once
CDR3aa: CASSLYRNTEAFF
CDR3nt: TGTGCCAGCAGTTTGTACAGAAACACTGAAGCTTTCTTT

j_gene: TRBJ2-1
d_gene: NA
v_gene: TRBV29-1
abundance: NA
CDR3aa: CSVNLVDRDYNEQFF
CDR3nt: TGCAGCGTCAACCTCGTGGACAGAGACTACAATGAGCAGTTCTTC

j_gene: TRBJ1-6
d_gene: TRBD1
v_gene: TRBV19
abundance: NA
CDR3aa: CASSIRPDRGTDSPLHF
CDR3nt: TGTGCCAGTAGTATCCGTCCGGACAGGGGTACGGATTCACCCCTCCACTTT

j_gene: TRBJ2-1
d_gene: TRBD2
v_gene: TRBV19
abundance: NA
CDR3aa: CASSVLAGPSSYNEQFF
CDR3nt: TGTGCCAGTAGCGTACTAGCGGGCCCCAGCTCCTACAATGAGCAGTTCTTC

j_gene: TRBJ2-7
d_gene: NA
v_gene: TRBV7-9
abundance: NA
CDR3aa: CASSADRIYEQYF
CDR3nt: TGTGCCAGCAGCGCTGACAGGATCTACGAGCAGTACTTC

j_gene: TRBJ2-5
d_gene: TRBD1
v_gene: TRBV6-6
abundance: NA
CDR3aa: CASSVGTGAEETQYF
CDR3nt: TGTGCCAGCAGCGTTGGGACAGGGGCGGAAGAGACCCAGTACTTC

j_gene: TRBJ2-1
d_gene: TRBD1
v_gene: TRBV6-5
abundance: NA
CDR3aa: CASSYLDRDNEQFF
CDR3nt: TGTGCCAGCAGTTACCTCGACAGGGACAATGAGCAGTTCTTC

j_gene: TRBJ2-7
d_gene: NA
v_gene: TRBV27
abundance: NA
CDR3aa: CASSLVSGFRVEQYF
CDR3nt: TGTGCCAGCAGTTTAGTGTCGGGTTTCCGCGTCGAGCAGTACTTC

j_gene: TRBJ1-5
d_gene: TRBD1
v_gene: TRBV7-6
abundance: NA
CDR3aa: CASSSLTGRRNQPQHF
CDR3nt: TGTGCCAGCAGCTCTCTGACAGGGAGGCGCAATCAGCCCCAGCATTTT

j_gene: TRBJ1-4
d_gene: TRBD1
v_gene: TRBV4-1
abundance: NA
CDR3aa: CASSLRVTGEDEKLFF
CDR3nt: TGCGCCAGCAGCTTGCGGGTGACAGGGGAGGATGAAAAACTGTTTTTT

j_gene: TRBJ1-4
d_gene: NA
v_gene: TRBV7-9
abundance: NA
CDR3aa: CASSDLGGSGRNEKLFF
CDR3nt: TGTGCCAGCAGCGACTTAGGGGGGTCAGGGCGTAATGAAAAACTGTTTTTT

j_gene: TRBJ2-1
d_gene: NA
v_gene: TRBV10-1
abundance: NA
CDR3aa: CASSESTAYNEQFF
CDR3nt: TGCGCCAGCAGTGAGTCCACCGCCTACAATGAGCAGTTCTTC

j_gene: TRBJ2-1
d_gene: TRBD1
v_gene: TRBV5-8
abundance: NA
CDR3aa: CASSFPGQGFNEQFF
CDR3nt: TGTGCCAGCAGCTTTCCGGGACAGGGATTCAATGAGCAGTTCTTC

j_gene: TRBJ2-5
d_gene: NA
v_gene: TRBV11-3
abundance: NA
CDR3aa: CASSLGRSGVGQETQYF
CDR3nt: TGTGCCAGCAGCTTAGGACGATCGGGAGTAGGTCAAGAGACCCAGTACTTC

j_gene: TRBJ1-1
d_gene: TRBD1
v_gene: TRBV28
abundance: NA
CDR3aa: CASSRQGALNTEAFF
CDR3nt: TGTGCCAGCAGTCGTCAGGGGGCGCTTAACACTGAAGCTTTCTTT

j_gene: TRBJ2-5
d_gene: NA
v_gene: TRBV5-4
abundance: once
CDR3aa: CASSLVPGDQETQYF
CDR3nt: TGTGCCAGCAGCTTGGTGCCAGGGGACCAAGAGACCCAGTACTTC